This is a list of T cell receptor beta chains from one sample in a study of cytomegalovirus exposure and HLA in healthy donors. TCRdb keeps only in-frame clones here, not all; method: immunoSEQ multiplex PCR. The sample carries about 100,000 clones, 76% recorded once. The sequencing sample was made of PBMCs. All receptors come from a woman aged 55-69 years in good health and CMV-seropositive. Both conserved end residues are part of each CDR3. A D gene is named only where the DNA matches it firmly. Part of the rows lack a size; the others show once, few, many or a class for expanded clones.

>13|once|.|TRBJ1-2|TRBV27
TGTGCCAGCCACTCGGGCGGAGGCTATGGCTACACCTTC
CASHSGGGYGYTF
>16|.|.|TRBJ1-3|TRBV25-1
TGTGCCAGCAGTGTTGGGATACAGGGTTCGGGAAACACCATATATTTT
CASSVGIQGSGNTIYF
>13|.|TRBD1|TRBJ1-2|TRBV2
TGTGCCAGCCATCCCGGACAGGGGGCGGGCTACACCTTC
CASHPGQGAGYTF
>17|.|TRBD2|TRBJ2-1|TRBV4-2
TGTGCCAGCAGCGCCACTTATCTAGCGGGGACCTACAATGAGCAGTTCTTC
CASSATYLAGTYNEQFF
>14|.|.|TRBJ1-1|TRBV5-4
TGTGCCAGCAGCCTTCGAGACAGGAACACTGAAGCTTTCTTT
CASSLRDRNTEAFF
>14|.|.|TRBJ1-1|TRBV28
TGTGCCAGCAGCCTAACAGGGCGAAACACTGAAGCTTTCTTT
CASSLTGRNTEAFF
>15|.|TRBD1|TRBJ2-1|TRBV18
TGTGCCAGCTCACGTCCGGGACAGAACTACAATGAGCAGTTCTTC
CASSRPGQNYNEQFF
>13|.|.|TRBJ1-4|TRBV2
TGTGCCAGCAGAGAGGGGAGGGGTGAAAAACTGTTTTTT
CASREGRGEKLFF
>15|.|.|TRBJ1-5|TRBV15
TGTGCCACCAGCCTGGGGGGGCGGGGCTGGTCGCCCCAGCATTTT
CATSLGGRGWSPQHF
>14|few|TRBD1|TRBJ1-4|TRBV5-6
TGTGCCAGCAGCTTGGGACAGGGTTTGGAAAAACTGTTTTTT
CASSLGQGLEKLFF
>13|.|.|TRBJ2-3|TRBV9
TGTGCCAGCAGCGCACAGAGCACAGATACGCAGTATTTT
CASSAQSTDTQYF
>14|.|.|TRBJ1-1|TRBV19
TGTGCCAGTAGTATGCAGGGGATGAACACTGAAGCTTTCTTT
CASSMQGMNTEAFF
>17|.|TRBD1|TRBJ1-2|TRBV7-9
TGTGCCAGCAGACAGCCCTGCCGACAGGGAGTATTGGGGGGCTACACCTTC
CASRQPCRQGVLGGYTF
>14|.|.|TRBJ2-7|TRBV7-3
TGTGCCAGCAGCTTAGAGCGGGTTTCCTACGAGCAGTACTTC
CASSLERVSYEQYF
>13|.|.|TRBJ2-7|TRBV14
TGTGCCAGCAGCCTGAGGGGAGGAGGCGAGCAGTACTTC
CASSLRGGGEQYF
>14|.|TRBD1|TRBJ2-3|TRBV15
TGTGCCACCAGCAGAGACATGAGGGGGCGAACCGAGTATTTT
CATSRDMRGRTEYF
>18|.|TRBD2|TRBJ2-1|TRBV14
TGTGCCAGCAGCCAAGCCCTCGGGGGGGAGAGCTCCTACAATGAGCAGTTCTTC
CASSQALGGESSYNEQFF
>16|.|.|TRBJ2-1|TRBV5-1
TGCGCCAGCGAAGTTGGAGGGGGCGGTGCCTACAATGAGCAGTTCTTC
CASEVGGGGAYNEQFF
>15|.|TRBD2|TRBJ2-1|TRBV11-2
TGTGCCAGCAGCCCCTTAGCGGGAGCTGGAAATGAGCAGTTCTTC
CASSPLAGAGNEQFF
>15|.|.|TRBJ2-1|TRBV11-2
TGTGCCAGCAGTATCAATCCGAACGTTCCGGATGAGCAGTTCTTC
CASSINPNVPDEQFF
>15|.|TRBD2|TRBJ2-2|TRBV9
TGTGCCAGCAGCGGGCGGGAGTTCGTCACCGGGGAGCTGTTTTTT
CASSGREFVTGELFF
>16|.|.|TRBJ2-2|TRBV2
TGTGCCAGCAGTTACCTGGGGGGGGCGGACACCGGGGAGCTGTTTTTT
CASSYLGGADTGELFF
>12|once|.|TRBJ2-5|TRBV5-1
TGCGCCAGCAGTTCGGACTGGGAGACCCAGTACTTC
CASSSDWETQYF
>18|.|TRBD1|TRBJ2-7|TRBV27
TGTGCCAGCAGTTTACTTCTTCCCTCGGGACAGGTCCGCTACGAGCAGTACTTC
CASSLLLPSGQVRYEQYF
>14|.|TRBD2|TRBJ2-7|TRBV2
TGTGCCAGCAAAGCCGAACTAGCGGTGACCGAGCAGTACTTC
CASKAELAVTEQYF
>16|.|TRBD2|TRBJ2-3|TRBV10-3
TGTGCCACCTCACCGACTAGCGGGAGTGGCACAGATACGCAGTATTTT
CATSPTSGSGTDTQYF
>16|.|TRBD1|TRBJ2-5|TRBV5-4
TGTGCCAGCAGCTTGAGGACAGGGGCTGGGGAGGAGACCCAGTACTTC
CASSLRTGAGEETQYF
>14|once|TRBD1|TRBJ2-7|TRBV30
TGTGCCTGGACCGTACAGGGGTCTAGATACGAGCAGTACTTC
CAWTVQGSRYEQYF